The sequence of this T cell receptor beta chain was determined in a study of graft-versus-host responses after intestinal transplantation. Study details: Every one of the recipients received anti-thymocyte globulin induction and afterwards took tacrolimus and steroids for about 3 years. Points from the study as a whole: Peak circulating GvH clone levels tracked with early post-transplant HvG declines. Recipient marrow contained GvH clones, some of which appeared first in ileum or blood.

About this clone: Its antigen is unknown.

TCRdb's table, derived via immunoSEQ multiplex PCR, lists solely in-frame clones and lacks some. The data contain some 41,000 clones, roughly 89% of them singletons. The V end lost 1 base, the J end lost 6 bases, and 4 bases lay between the germline ends. The CDR3 loop spans 12 amino acids. CDR1 and CDR2 from the germline V gene are MGHRA and YSYEKL. The chain is built from TRBV4-1 and TRBJ2-1; D gene unclear. The specimen was PBMCs, collected approximately 300 days after intestinal transplant. The source of this sequence is a human patient who received an intestinal transplant, so some T cells may come from the graft donor. The CDR3 nucleotides read TGCGCCAGCAGCCAAGCCCCCAATGAGCAGTTCTTC. It codes for CASSQAPNEQFF.